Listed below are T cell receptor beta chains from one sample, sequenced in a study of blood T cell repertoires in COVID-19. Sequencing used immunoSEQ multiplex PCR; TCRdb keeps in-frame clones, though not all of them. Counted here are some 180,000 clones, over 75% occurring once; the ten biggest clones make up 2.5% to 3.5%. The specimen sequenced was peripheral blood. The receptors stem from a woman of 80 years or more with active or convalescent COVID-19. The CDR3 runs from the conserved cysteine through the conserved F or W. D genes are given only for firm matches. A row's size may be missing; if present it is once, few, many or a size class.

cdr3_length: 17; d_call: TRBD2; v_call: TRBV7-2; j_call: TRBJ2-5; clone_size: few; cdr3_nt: TGTGCCAGCAGCTTAACGCAACTAGCGGGACCCCGGGAGACCCAGTACTTC; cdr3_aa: CASSLTQLAGPRETQYF
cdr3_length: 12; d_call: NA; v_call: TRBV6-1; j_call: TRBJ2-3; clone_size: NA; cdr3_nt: TGTGCCAGCAGTGACCCGCCTCAACAGCAGTATTTT; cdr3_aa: CASSDPPQQQYF
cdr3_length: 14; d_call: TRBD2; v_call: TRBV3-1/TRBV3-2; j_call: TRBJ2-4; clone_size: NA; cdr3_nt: TGTGCCAGCAGCCAATCAAAGAGCGGGGGGTTTCAGTACTTC; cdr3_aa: CASSQSKSGGFQYF
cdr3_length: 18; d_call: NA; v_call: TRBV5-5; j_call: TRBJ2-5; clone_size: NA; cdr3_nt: TGTGCCAGCAGCTTGGCGGCCTTGTGGGGGGGCCGCCAAGAGACCCAGTACTTC; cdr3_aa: CASSLAALWGGRQETQYF
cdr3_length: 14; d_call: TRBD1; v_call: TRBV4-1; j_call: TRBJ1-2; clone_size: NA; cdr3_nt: TGCGCCAGCAGCTCGACAGGGATTAACTATGGCTACACCTTC; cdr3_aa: CASSSTGINYGYTF
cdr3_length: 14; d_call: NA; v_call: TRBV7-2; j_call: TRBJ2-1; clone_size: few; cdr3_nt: TGTGCCAGCAGCTTATCGCGGGGAGGCAATGAGCAGTTCTTC; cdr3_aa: CASSLSRGGNEQFF
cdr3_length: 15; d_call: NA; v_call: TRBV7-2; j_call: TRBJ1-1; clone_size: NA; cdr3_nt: TGTGCCAGCAGCTTAGTTATGGGACAAAACACTGAAGCTTTCTTT; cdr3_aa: CASSLVMGQNTEAFF
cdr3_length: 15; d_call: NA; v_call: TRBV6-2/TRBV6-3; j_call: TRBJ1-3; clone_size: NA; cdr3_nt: TGTGCCAGCAGTCGCCTATGGGGGCCCGGAAACACCATATATTTT; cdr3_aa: CASSRLWGPGNTIYF
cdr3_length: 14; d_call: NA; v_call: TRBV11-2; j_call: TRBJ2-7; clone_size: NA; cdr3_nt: TGTGCCAGCAGCTTAGGGACAGCCCTCTACGAGCAGTACTTC; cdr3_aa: CASSLGTALYEQYF
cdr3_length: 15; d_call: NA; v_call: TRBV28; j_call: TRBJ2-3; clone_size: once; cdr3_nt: TGTGCCAGCAGTTTACCGACTAGGGTGACAGATACGCAGTATTTT; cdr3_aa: CASSLPTRVTDTQYF
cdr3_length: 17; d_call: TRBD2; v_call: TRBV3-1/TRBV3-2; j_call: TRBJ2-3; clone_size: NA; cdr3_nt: TGTGCCAGCAGCCGCATAAGACTAGCGGGGGGGCCGAATACGCAGTATTTT; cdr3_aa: CASSRIRLAGGPNTQYF
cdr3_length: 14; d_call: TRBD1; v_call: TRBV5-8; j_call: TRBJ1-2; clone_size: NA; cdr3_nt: TGTGCCAGCAGCGCCAGACAGGGGACCTATGGCTACACCTTC; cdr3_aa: CASSARQGTYGYTF
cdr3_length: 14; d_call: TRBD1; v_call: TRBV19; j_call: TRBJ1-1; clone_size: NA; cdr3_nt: TGTGCCAGTAGTGGGACAGGGGGCGCGATTAGGGCTTTCTTT; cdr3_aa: CASSGTGGAIRAFF
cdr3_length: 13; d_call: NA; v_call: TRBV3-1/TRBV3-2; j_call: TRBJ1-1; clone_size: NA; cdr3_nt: TGTGCCAGCAGCTCCTTATGGAACACTGAAGCTTTCTTT; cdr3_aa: CASSSLWNTEAFF
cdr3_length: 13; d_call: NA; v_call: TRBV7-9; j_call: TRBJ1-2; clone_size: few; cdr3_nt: TGTGCCAGCAGCTTAGAGGGACTTGGAGGCTACACCTTC; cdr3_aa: CASSLEGLGGYTF
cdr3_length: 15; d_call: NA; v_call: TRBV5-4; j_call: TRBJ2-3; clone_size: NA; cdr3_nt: TGTGCCAGCAGCTTAGGGGGGGCCAGTGGATATACGCAGTATTTT; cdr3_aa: CASSLGGASGYTQYF
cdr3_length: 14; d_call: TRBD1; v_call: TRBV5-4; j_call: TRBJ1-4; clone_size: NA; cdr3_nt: TGTGCCAGCAGCTCAGGGGGCGCGTCTGAAAAACTGTTTTTT; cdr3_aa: CASSSGGASEKLFF
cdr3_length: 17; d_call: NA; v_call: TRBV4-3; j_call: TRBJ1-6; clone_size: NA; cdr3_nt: TGCGCCAGCAGCCAAGTCCAAAGGAGCTCCTATAATTCACCCCTCCACTTT; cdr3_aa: CASSQVQRSSYNSPLHF
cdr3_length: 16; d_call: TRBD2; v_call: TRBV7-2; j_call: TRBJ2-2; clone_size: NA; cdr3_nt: TGTGCCAGCAGCTTATTAAGCGGGGGAAGTACCGGGGAGCTGTTTTTT; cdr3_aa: CASSLLSGGSTGELFF
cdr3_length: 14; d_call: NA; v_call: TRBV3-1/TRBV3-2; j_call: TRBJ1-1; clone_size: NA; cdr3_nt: TGTGCCAGCAGCCAAGAGGCGGCGAACACTGAAGCTTTCTTT; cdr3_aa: CASSQEAANTEAFF
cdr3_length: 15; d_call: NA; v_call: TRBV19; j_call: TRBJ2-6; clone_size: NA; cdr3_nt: TGTGCCAGTACCCCGGGCAGGGCAGGGGCCAACGTCCTGACTTTC; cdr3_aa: CASTPGRAGANVLTF
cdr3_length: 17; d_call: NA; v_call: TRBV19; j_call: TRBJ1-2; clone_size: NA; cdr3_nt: TGTGCCAGTAGTATAGGGTCAGGTCTTCTGGGAGCGGATGGCTACACCTTC; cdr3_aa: CASSIGSGLLGADGYTF
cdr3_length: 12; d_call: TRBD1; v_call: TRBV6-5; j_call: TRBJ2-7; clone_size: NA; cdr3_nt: TGTGCCACCCAGGGGGACTCCTACGAGCAGTACTTC; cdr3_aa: CATQGDSYEQYF
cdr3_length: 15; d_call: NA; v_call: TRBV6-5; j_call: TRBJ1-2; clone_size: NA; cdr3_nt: TGTGCCAGCAGTTACTCCCCGGAGACTAACTATGGCTACACCTTC; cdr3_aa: CASSYSPETNYGYTF
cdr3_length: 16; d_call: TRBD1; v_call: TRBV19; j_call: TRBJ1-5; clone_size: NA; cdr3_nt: TGTGCCAGTAGTACCCTGGACAGGGGGCGCGATCAGCCCCAGCATTTT; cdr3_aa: CASSTLDRGRDQPQHF
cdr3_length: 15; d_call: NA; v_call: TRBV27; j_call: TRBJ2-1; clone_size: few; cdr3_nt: TGTGCCAGCAGTTGGGGGACTCGGCCCTACAATGAGCAGTTCTTC; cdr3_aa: CASSWGTRPYNEQFF
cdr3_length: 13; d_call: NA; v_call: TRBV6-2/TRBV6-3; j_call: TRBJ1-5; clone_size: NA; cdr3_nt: TGTGCCAGCAGTTACGAGAATAATCAGCCCCAGCATTTT; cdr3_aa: CASSYENNQPQHF
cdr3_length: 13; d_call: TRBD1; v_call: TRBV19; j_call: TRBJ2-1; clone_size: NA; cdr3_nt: TGTGCCAGTAGTACGGGACAGAACAATGAGCAGTTCTTC; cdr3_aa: CASSTGQNNEQFF
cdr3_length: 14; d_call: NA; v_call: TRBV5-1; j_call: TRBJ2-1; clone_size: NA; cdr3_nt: TGCGCCAGCAGCTCCCTTGAGCAGGGTGCTGAGCAGTTCTTC; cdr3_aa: CASSSLEQGAEQFF
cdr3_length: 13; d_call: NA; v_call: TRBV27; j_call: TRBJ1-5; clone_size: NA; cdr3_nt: TGTGCCCGGCGTGGGAGGACACGGCAGCCCCAGCATTTT; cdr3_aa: CARRGRTRQPQHF
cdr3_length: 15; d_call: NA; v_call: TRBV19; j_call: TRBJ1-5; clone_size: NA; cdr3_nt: TGTGCCAGTAGTATCCAGGGTCCTAGCAATCAGCCCCAGCATTTT; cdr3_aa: CASSIQGPSNQPQHF
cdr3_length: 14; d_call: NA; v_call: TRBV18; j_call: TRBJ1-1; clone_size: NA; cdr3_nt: TGTGCCAGCTCAGGAGGGACTTTGCCCAAGAGAGCTTTCTTT; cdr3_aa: CASSGGTLPKRAFF
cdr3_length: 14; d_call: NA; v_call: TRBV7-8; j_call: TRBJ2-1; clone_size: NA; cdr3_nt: TGTGCCAGCAGCCCCCCAGCGGGCTACAATGAGCAGTTCTTC; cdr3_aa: CASSPPAGYNEQFF
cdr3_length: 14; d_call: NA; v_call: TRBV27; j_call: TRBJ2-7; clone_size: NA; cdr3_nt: TGTGCCAGCAGTTTAATAGGGGGAACCTACGAGCAGTACTTC; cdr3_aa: CASSLIGGTYEQYF
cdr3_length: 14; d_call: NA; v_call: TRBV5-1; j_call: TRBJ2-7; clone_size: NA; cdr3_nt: TGCGCCAGCAGCTTGGAGGGGGTGTTTGGAGAGCAGTACTTC; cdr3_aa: CASSLEGVFGEQYF
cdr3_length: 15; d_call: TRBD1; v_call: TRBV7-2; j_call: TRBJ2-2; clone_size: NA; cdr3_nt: TGTGCCAGCACCTGGACAGGGGGCGCGACCGGGGAGCTGTTTTTT; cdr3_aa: CASTWTGGATGELFF
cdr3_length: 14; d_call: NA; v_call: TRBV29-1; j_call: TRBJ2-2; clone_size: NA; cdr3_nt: TGCAGCGTTGGTCGGGGAACGAACACCGGGGAGCTGTTTTTT; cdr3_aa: CSVGRGTNTGELFF
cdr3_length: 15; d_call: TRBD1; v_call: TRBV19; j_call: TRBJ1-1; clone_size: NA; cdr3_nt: TGTGCCAGTAGTATAGAACAGGGGCCGCAGAGCTCCGCTTTCTTT; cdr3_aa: CASSIEQGPQSSAFF
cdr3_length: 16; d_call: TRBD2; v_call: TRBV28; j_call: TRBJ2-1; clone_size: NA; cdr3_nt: TGTGCCAGCAGTCGAGGACTAGCGGGGGGATACAATGAGCAGTTCTTC; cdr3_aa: CASSRGLAGGYNEQFF
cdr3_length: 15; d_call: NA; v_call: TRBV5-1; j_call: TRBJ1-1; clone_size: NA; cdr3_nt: TGCGCCAGCAGCTTGAGTAGTCGTCTGAACACTGAAGCTTTCTTT; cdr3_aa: CASSLSSRLNTEAFF
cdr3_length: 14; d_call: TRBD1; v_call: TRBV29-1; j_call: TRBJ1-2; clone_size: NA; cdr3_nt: TGCAGCGTTGAAAGGACAGGGAGAACGTCAGGCTACACCTTC; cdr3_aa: CSVERTGRTSGYTF
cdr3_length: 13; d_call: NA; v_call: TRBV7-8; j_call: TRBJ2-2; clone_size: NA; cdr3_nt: TGTGCCAGCGCGCCGTGGGGCGCCGGGGAGCTGTTTTTT; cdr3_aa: CASAPWGAGELFF
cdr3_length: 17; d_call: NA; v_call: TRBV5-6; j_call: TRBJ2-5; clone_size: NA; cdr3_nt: TGTGCCAGCAGTTTCTCTGTCGCCGAGGATAGCCAAGAGACCCAGTACTTC; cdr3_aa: CASSFSVAEDSQETQYF
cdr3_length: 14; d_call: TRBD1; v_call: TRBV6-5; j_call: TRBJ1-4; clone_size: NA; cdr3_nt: TGTGCCAGCAGGCGGACAGGGCGTAATGAAAAACTGTTTTTT; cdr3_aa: CASRRTGRNEKLFF
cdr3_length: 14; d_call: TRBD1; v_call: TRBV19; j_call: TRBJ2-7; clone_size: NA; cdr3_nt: TGTGCCAGTAGTCCCCGGGACAGGGTATACGAGCAGTACTTC; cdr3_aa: CASSPRDRVYEQYF
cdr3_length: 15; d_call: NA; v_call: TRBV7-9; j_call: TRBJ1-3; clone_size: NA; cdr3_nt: TGTGCCAGCAGTCAGATCCAGGGGTGGGGAAACACCATATATTTT; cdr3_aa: CASSQIQGWGNTIYF
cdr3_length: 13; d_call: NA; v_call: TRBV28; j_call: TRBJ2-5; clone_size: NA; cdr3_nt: TGTGCCAGCAGTTTATGGCAGGGAGAGACCCAGTACTTC; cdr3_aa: CASSLWQGETQYF
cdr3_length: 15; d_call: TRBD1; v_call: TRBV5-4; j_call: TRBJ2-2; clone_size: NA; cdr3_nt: TGTGCCAGCAGCTCGCGTAACAGGGGGCACGGGGAGCTGTTTTTT; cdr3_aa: CASSSRNRGHGELFF
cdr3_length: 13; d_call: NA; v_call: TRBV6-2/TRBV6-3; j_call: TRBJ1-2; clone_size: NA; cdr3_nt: TGTGCCAGCAGTTCCGGGACAACGTATGGCTACACCTTC; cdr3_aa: CASSSGTTYGYTF
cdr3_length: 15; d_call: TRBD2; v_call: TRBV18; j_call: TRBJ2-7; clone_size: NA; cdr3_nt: TGTGCCAGCTCACCGTTACTAGCGGCCTCCTACGAGCAGTACTTC; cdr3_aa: CASSPLLAASYEQYF
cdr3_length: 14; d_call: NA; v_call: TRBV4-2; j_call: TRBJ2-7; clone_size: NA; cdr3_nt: TGTGCCAGCAGCATACCGGGAAGCAGCTACGAGCAGTACTTC; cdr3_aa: CASSIPGSSYEQYF